Sequencing of this TCR beta chain was carried out in a study of T cell repertoires in cytomegalovirus infection. The wider study: Both recently identified HLA-C-restricted and well-studied HLA-B-restricted CMV epitopes were used in the study.

MiXCR, applied by TCRdb to the reads, yields one record per CDR3 protein. The sample shows roughly 500,000 distinct CDR3 sequences, 42% of them seen only once. With respect to this clonotype: What it binds is not known.

The sequences come from cultured PBMCs, collected from culture after CMV antigen stimulation. The TCR sequence derives from a human donor in good health (CMV status not recorded). Some clones in this sample may be carry-over from other donors' samples.

The CDR3, as DNA: TGTGCCAGCAGCCTAGGGTACCAGCCAAATGAGCAGTTCTTC. This codes for CASSLGYQPNEQFF. The rearrangement uses TRBV7-2 and TRBJ2-1; no definite D call. In germline, CDR1 is SGHTA, CDR2 FQGNSA. V was cut by 5 bases and J by 7 bases, with 15 bases left in between. There are 14 residues in the CDR3.